Listed here are 2 T cell receptor beta chains from one sample, sequenced in a study of a mutant IDH1 vaccine in newly diagnosed glioma. Profiling relied on immunoSEQ multiplex PCR, and the TCRdb table lists in-frame clones only, not all of them. The sample yields around 88,000 clones, around four fifths seen once. Time point described: baseline, week 1 (first vaccination visit). Treatment here: pre-vaccination baseline after standard-of-care therapy. The material sequenced was PBMCs, taken from a glioma patient treated with radiotherapy, temozolomide or both. The receptors were sampled from a man aged 40-49 years with glioma.

In DNA form, the CDR3 reads TGTGCCAGCAGCCCTATGGGGGGTCAGTCCGGCGCACCCCTCCACTTT. It codes for CASSPMGGQSGAPLHF. This rearrangement joins TRBV9 to TRBJ1-6, with D perhaps matching TRBD1 (5 bases). With 4 bases removed from V and 11 bases from J, the gap between germline ends came to 22 bases. Germline V gene data show CDR1 as SGDLS and CDR2 as YYNGEE. The CDR3 is made up of 16 amino acids.

This clone came up a few times. This chain uses TRBV29-1 with TRBJ2-2; no firm D call. V lost 5 bases to trimming and J lost 6 bases, with 10 bases between them. In germline, CDR1 is SQVTM, CDR2 ANQGSEA. There are 12 residues in the CDR3. CDR3 sequence: CSVKPQAGELFF. The DNA for the CDR3 is TGCAGCGTTAAACCCCAGGCCGGGGAGCTGTTTTTT.